This passage covers 2 T cell receptor beta chains from one sample sequenced in a study of blood T cells in healthy people across ages. A sample-barcoded 5' primer and a J-beta primer mix were used in a second PCR of roughly 7 to 12 cycles. Each CDR3 protein gets one entry after TCRdb re-called the 5' RACE reads with MiXCR. The table has around 1,100,000 distinct CDR3 sequences, 30% to 40% seen once. Sequencing was performed on blood. The origin of the receptors is a man between 18 and 35 years old in good health.

The V call is TRBV4-2, the J call TRBJ1-2, with a possible D match to TRBD1 (5 bases). The germline V gene encodes CDR1 LGHNA and CDR2 YNFKEQ. The CDR3 runs 16 residues. Trimming removed 2 bases from V and 8 bases from J, with 21 bases in between. CDR3 amino acids: CASSQITGRLARGYTF. The DNA of the CDR3 is TGTGCCAGCAGCCAAATAACAGGCCGCTTGGCGCGGGGCTACACCTTC.

This sequence joins TRBV10-3 and TRBJ1-1; 9 bases agree with TRBD1. There are 14 residues in the CDR3. The germline CDR1 and CDR2 sequences are ENHRY and SYGVKD. The J segment lost 1 base and the V segment lost 5 bases, leaving 2 bases of the junction unmatched. The CDR3 protein is CAISPDRGNTEAFF. The CDR3 region has the DNA TGTGCCATCAGTCCGGACAGGGGGAACACTGAAGCTTTCTTT.